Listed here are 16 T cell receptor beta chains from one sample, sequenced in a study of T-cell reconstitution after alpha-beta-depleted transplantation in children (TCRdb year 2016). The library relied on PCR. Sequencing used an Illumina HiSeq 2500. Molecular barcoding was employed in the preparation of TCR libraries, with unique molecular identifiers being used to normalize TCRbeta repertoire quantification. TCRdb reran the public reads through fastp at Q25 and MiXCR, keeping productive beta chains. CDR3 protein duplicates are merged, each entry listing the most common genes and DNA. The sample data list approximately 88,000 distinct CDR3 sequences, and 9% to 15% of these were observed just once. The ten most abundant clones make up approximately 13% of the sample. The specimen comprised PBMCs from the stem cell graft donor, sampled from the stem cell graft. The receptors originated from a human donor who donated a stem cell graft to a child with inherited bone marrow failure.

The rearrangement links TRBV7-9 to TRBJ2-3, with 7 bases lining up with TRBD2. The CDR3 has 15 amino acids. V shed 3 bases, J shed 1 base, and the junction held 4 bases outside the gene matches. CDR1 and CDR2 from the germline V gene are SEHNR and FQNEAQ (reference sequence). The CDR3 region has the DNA TGTGCCAGCAGCTTTTTCAGCGGGGGCACAGATACGCAGTATTTT. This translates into CASSFFSGGTDTQYF.

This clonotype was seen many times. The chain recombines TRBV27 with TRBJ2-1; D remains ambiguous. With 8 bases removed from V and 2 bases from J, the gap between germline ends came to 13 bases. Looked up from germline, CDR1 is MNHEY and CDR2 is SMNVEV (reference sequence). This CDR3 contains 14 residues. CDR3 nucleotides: TGTGCCAGCGCAGAGACGGATCCCTACAATGAGCAGTTCTTC. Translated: CASAETDPYNEQFF.

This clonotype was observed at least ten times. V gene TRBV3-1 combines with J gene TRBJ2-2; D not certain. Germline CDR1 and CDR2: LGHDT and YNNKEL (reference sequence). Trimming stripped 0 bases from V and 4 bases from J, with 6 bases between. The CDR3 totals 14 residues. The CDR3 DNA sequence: TGTGCCAGCAGCCAAGATCTTTCCACCGGGGAGCTGTTTTTT. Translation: CASSQDLSTGELFF.

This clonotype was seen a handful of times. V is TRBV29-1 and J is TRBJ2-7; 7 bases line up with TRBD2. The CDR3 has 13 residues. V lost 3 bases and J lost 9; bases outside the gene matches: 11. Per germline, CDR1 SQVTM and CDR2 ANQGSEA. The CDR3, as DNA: TGCAGCGTTGAGATCGCGATGCGGGGGAGGCAGTACTTC. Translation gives CSVEIAMRGRQYF.

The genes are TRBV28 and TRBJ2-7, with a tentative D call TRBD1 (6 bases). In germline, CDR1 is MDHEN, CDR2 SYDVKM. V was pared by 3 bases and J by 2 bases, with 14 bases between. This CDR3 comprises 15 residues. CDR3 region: CASSFGQGSTYEQYF. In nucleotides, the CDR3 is TGTGCCAGCAGTTTCGGGCAGGGGTCAACCTACGAGCAGTACTTC.

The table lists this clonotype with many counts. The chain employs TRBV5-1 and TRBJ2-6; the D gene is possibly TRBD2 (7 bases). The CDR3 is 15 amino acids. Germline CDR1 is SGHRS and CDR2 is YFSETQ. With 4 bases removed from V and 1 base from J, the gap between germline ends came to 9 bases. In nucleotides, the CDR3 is TGCGCCAGCAGCAAGGGGGGGTCTGGGGCCAACGTCCTGACTTTC. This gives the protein CASSKGGSGANVLTF.

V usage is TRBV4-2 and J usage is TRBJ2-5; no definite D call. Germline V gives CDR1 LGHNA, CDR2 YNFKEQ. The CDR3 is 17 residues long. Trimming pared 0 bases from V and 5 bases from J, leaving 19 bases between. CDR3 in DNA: TGTGCCAGCAGCCAAGATATTGGCGGTCTAAACGGGGAGACCCAGTACTTC. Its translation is CASSQDIGGLNGETQYF.

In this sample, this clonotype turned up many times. The CDR3 is CASSQESPGLAGDTQYF. The CDR3 nucleotides read TGCGCCAGCAGCCAAGAGTCTCCGGGACTAGCGGGGGATACGCAGTATTTT. The chain uses TRBV4-3 and TRBJ2-3; the match to TRBD2 covers 13 bases. V trimming: 0 bases; J trimming: 6 bases; junction bases outside the gene matches: 6. From germline, CDR1 is LGHNA and CDR2 YSLEER. The length of the CDR3 is 17 residues.

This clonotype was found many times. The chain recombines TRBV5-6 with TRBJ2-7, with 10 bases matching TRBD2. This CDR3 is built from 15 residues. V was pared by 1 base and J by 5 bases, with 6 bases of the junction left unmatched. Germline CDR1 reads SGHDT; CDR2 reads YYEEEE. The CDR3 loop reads CASSLLSSGSHEQYF. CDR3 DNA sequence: TGTGCCAGCAGCTTGTTGTCTAGCGGGAGCCACGAGCAGTACTTC.

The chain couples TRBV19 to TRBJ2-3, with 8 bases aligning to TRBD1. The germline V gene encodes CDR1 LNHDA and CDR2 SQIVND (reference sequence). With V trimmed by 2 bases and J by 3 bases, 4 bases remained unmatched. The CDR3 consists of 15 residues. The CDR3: CASSIQGAGTDTQYF. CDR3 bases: TGTGCCAGTAGTATACAGGGGGCCGGGACAGATACGCAGTATTTT.

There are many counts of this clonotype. The CDR3 reads CASTSSGANVLTF. CDR3 DNA: TGTGCCAGCACTTCCTCTGGGGCCAACGTCCTGACTTTC. This chain joins TRBV3-1 and TRBJ2-6; unclear D gene. Germline V CDR1 and CDR2: LGHDT, YNNKEL (reference sequence). V was cut by 7 bases and J by 0 bases, with 4 bases left in between. The CDR3 has 13 residues.

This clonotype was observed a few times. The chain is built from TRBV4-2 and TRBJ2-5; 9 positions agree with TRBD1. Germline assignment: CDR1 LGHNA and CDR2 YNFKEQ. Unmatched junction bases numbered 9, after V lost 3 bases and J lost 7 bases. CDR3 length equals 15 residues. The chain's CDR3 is CASSHRDREAGTQYF. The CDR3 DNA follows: TGTGCCAGCAGCCACCGGGACAGGGAGGCGGGGACCCAGTACTTC.

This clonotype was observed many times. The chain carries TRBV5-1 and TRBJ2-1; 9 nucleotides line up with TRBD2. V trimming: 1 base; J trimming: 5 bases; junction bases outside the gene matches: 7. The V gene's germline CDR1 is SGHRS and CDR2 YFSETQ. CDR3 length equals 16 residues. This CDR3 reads CASSLLPASGNNEQFF. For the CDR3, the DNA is TGCGCCAGCAGCTTGTTGCCGGCTAGCGGGAACAATGAGCAGTTCTTC.

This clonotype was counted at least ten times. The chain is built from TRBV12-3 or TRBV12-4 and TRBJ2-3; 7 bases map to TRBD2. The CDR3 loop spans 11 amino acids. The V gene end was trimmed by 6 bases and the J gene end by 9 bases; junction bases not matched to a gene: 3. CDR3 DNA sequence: TGTGCCAGCAGGAGCGGGGACACGCAGTATTTT. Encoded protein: CASRSGDTQYF.

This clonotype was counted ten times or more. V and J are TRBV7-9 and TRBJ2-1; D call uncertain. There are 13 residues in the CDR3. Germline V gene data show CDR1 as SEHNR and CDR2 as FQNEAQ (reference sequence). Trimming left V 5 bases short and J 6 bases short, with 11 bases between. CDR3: CASSPPVGNEQFF. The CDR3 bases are TGTGCCAGCAGCCCCCCTGTGGGCAATGAGCAGTTCTTC. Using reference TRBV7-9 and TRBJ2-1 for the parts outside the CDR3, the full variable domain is DTGVSQNPRHKITKRGQNVTFRCDPISEHNRLYWYRQTLGQGPEFLTYFQNEAQLEKSRLLSDRFSAERPKGSFSTLEIQRTEQGDSAMYLCASSPPVGNEQFFGPGTRLTVL.

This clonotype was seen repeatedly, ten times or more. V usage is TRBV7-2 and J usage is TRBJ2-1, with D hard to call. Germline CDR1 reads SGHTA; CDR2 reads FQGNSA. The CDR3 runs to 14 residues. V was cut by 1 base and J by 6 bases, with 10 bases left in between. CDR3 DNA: TGTGCCAGCAGCTTAGTGGTGGGTAGCAATGAGCAGTTCTTC. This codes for CASSLVVGSNEQFF.